The 9 T cell receptor beta chains given below trace back to one sample, sequenced in a study of healthy donors' naive CD4 and CD8 T cells. Starting from about 0.45 ug of total RNA, TCR libraries were made with linear amplification. TCRdb passed the reads through MiXCR, listing each CDR3 protein once. Of approximately 200,000 distinct CDR3 sequences in the sample, over 60% were seen once. The sequenced sample was naive CD4+ and CD8+ T cells sorted from blood, pooled from several donors. The receptors were sampled from a pool of human donors in good health; the sample pools cells from several healthy donors.

The rearrangement links TRBV6-5 to TRBJ1-2, with a weak D call TRBD1 (5 bases). V was shortened by 3 bases and J by 6 bases, with 11 bases between the two germline ends. CDR3 length: 13 residues. The V gene's germline CDR1 is MNHEY and CDR2 SVGAGI. The CDR3 nucleotides read TGTGCCAGCAGTTATTGGGACCGGAATGGCTACACCTTC. Translating it yields CASSYWDRNGYTF.

The V and J genes are TRBV20-1 and TRBJ1-1; D call uncertain. The CDR3 extends over 13 amino acids. V dropped 0 bases and J dropped 5 bases, with 10 bases sitting between them. Per the germline V gene, CDR1 is DFQATT and CDR2 is SNEGSKA (reference sequence). CDR3 nucleotide sequence: TGCAGTGCTAGAGATCGTGGAGGAACTGAAGCTTTCTTT. This translates into CSARDRGGTEAFF.

J is TRBJ1-2 and V is TRBV30; D remains ambiguous. The CDR3 consists of 12 residues. The ends were cut back, 7 bases at V and 1 base at J, with 10 bases in the middle. Germline loops: CDR1 GTSNPN, CDR2 SVGIG (reference sequence). This CDR3 is CAFFRSNYGYTF. The CDR3 nucleotides read TGTGCCTTTTTCAGGAGTAACTATGGCTACACCTTC.

The chain recombines TRBV6-6 with TRBJ1-2; D is undetermined. Germline V lookup: CDR1 MNHNY, CDR2 SVGAGI (reference sequence). The CDR3 sequence is 14 residues long. The ends were cut back, 7 bases at V and 3 bases at J, with 15 bases in the middle. Here the CDR3 reads CASTTLEGDYGYTF. The CDR3 DNA is TGTGCCAGCACTACATTGGAGGGCGACTATGGCTACACCTTC.

The chain uses TRBV29-1 and TRBJ2-6, with D perhaps matching TRBD1 (6 bases). The germline V gene has CDR1 SQVTM and CDR2 ANQGSEA. This CDR3 has 16 residues. V was trimmed by 6 bases and J by 0 bases, leaving 15 bases between them. The CDR3 DNA is TGCAGCGTCCGGGGACATCCTGACTCTGGGGCCAACGTCCTGACTTTC. Translated: CSVRGHPDSGANVLTF.

The chain employs TRBV2 and TRBJ2-5, with D perhaps TRBD2 (6 bases). This CDR3 is 11 amino acids long. Per the germline V gene, CDR1 is SNHLY and CDR2 is FYNNEI. Trimming stripped 1 base from V and 14 bases from J, with 11 bases between. This CDR3 is CASSEVQGGYF. CDR3 DNA: TGTGCCAGCAGTGAAGTCCAGGGAGGATACTTC.

This chain connects TRBV5-5 to TRBJ2-1, with 13 bases that match TRBD2. This CDR3 has 17 residues. Germline lookup yields CDR1 SGHKS and CDR2 YYEKEE (reference sequence). After removal of 2 bases from V and 6 bases from J, the junction contained 8 bases not matched to a gene. In DNA, the CDR3 is TGTGCCAGCAGCTTAGGAGCGGGACTAGCGGGAACCAATGAGCAGTTCTTC. Its translation is CASSLGAGLAGTNEQFF.

The rearrangement links TRBV6-5 to TRBJ1-2; perhaps TRBD1 as D (5 bases). This CDR3 has 13 residues. The ends were cut back, 4 bases at V and 4 bases at J, with 10 bases in the middle. In germline, CDR1 is MNHEY, CDR2 SVGAGI. As DNA, the CDR3 is TGTGCCAGCAGTTTCGCGGGGGTCTATGGCTACACCTTC. Translation: CASSFAGVYGYTF.

This chain uses TRBV13 with TRBJ1-6, with 9 bases fitting TRBD1. The CDR3 loop spans 15 amino acids. In germline, CDR1 is PRHDT, CDR2 FYEKMQ (reference sequence). The V and J ends lost 5 bases and 6 bases, in that order; junction bases with no gene match: 5. The CDR3 protein is CASSKGTGSNSPLHF. The CDR3 DNA follows: TGTGCCAGCAGCAAGGGGACAGGGAGTAATTCACCCCTCCACTTT.